This T cell receptor (beta chain) stems from a study of blood T cells in healthy people across ages. Study-level information: About one barcoded beta molecule per two T cells was captured by template switching.

This clonotype was recorded a few times. Its antigen remains unknown. Study findings and constraints: The donors' CMV status was not determined, possibly confounding changes in expanded clonotypes. Naive T cell percentage and TCR beta diversity correlated strongly.

It was with a sample-barcoded 5' primer and a J-beta primer mix that a second PCR of roughly 7 to 12 cycles was run. A template-switch adaptor containing 12 random nucleotides labeled each cDNA molecule. A single record per CDR3 protein comes from TCRdb applying MiXCR to the 5' RACE reads. The data contain around 1,500,000 distinct CDR3 sequences, 28% of them seen just once; the ten biggest clones take up roughly 8%. Germline V gene data show CDR1 as SGHRS and CDR2 as YFSETQ. The V end lost 4 bases, the J end lost 0 bases, and 14 bases lay between the germline ends. The CDR3 is 16 residues long. The receptor's source is a woman aged 25-40 years in good health. The specimen sequenced was blood. This chain uses TRBV5-1 with TRBJ2-1; no definite D call. The CDR3 loop is CASSADGSSSYNEQFF. DNA for the CDR3: TGCGCCAGCAGCGCGGACGGCTCTAGCTCCTACAATGAGCAGTTCTTC.